The T cell receptor beta chain described here comes from a study of technical replicates of blood from a few donors. Some clones are missing from TCRdb's copy, which holds only in-frame ones; the method was immunoSEQ multiplex PCR. In the table there are about 60,000 clones, about 91% of which are singletons. This clone was seen once. Deletions cut 0 bases from V and 6 bases from J, with 5 bases between. CDR3 length: 12 amino acids. CDR1 SGHVS and CDR2 FQNEAQ come from the germline V gene. The sample comprised PBMCs. The receptor was derived from a human donor in good health. Some clones in this sample may be carry-over from other donors' samples. The chain employs TRBV7-8 and TRBJ1-2; no clear D. In DNA form, the CDR3 reads TGTGCCAGCAGCTTAGCTTCTAATGGCTACACCTTC. It translates to CASSLASNGYTF.